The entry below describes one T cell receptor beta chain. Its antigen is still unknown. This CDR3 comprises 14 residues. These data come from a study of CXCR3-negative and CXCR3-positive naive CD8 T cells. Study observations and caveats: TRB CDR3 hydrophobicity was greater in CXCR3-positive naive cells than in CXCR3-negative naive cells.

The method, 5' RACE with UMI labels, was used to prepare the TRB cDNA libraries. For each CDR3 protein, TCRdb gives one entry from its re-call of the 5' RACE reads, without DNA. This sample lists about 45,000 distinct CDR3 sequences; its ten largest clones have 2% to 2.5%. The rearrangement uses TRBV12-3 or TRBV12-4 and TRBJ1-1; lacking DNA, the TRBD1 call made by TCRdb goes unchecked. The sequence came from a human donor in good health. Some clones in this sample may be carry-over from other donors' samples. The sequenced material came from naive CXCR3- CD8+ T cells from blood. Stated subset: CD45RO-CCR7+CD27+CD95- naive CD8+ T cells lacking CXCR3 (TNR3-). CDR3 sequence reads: CASSLRTGDTEAFF.